This is a list of T cell receptor beta chains from one sample in a study of response to subunit inactivated influenza vaccine. TCRdb redid the calling of the RT-PCR reads with MiXCR, one entry per CDR3 protein. The sample contains hundreds of thousands of distinct CDR3 sequences, about 14% of which appear only once. Source: PBMCs from blood, taken 14 to 15 days before vaccination. The receptors derive from a man aged 50 or older who received an inactivated influenza vaccine. Each CDR3 is given with its conserved first and last residue. Fields, in order: clone size, D gene, V gene, J gene, CDR3 protein, CDR3 DNA. The D gene is left open where the match is weak. Clone size, where shown, is once, few, many, or a class for clones that have expanded.

clone_size: few; d_call: .; v_call: TRBV7-2; j_call: TRBJ2-1; cdr3_aa: CASSLLSSGEQFF; cdr3_nt: TGTGCCAGCAGCTTGTTATCCAGCGGGGAGCAGTTCTTC
clone_size: few; d_call: .; v_call: TRBV4-3; j_call: TRBJ2-1; cdr3_aa: CASSQVIYNEQFF; cdr3_nt: TGCGCCAGCAGCCAGGTGATCTACAATGAGCAGTTCTTC
clone_size: few; d_call: .; v_call: TRBV20-1; j_call: TRBJ2-1; cdr3_aa: CSARGGAVSYNEQFF; cdr3_nt: TGCAGTGCTAGAGGAGGAGCGGTCTCCTACAATGAGCAGTTCTTC
clone_size: .; d_call: TRBD1; v_call: TRBV7-8; j_call: TRBJ1-5; cdr3_aa: CASSSQGNSNQPQHF; cdr3_nt: TGTGCCAGCAGCTCACAGGGGAATAGCAATCAGCCCCAGCATTTT
clone_size: few; d_call: TRBD2; v_call: TRBV20-1; j_call: TRBJ2-7; cdr3_aa: CSARTPGTSLTYEQYF; cdr3_nt: TGCAGTGCGAGGACCCCCGGGACTAGCCTAACCTACGAGCAGTACTTC
clone_size: .; d_call: TRBD2; v_call: TRBV7-9; j_call: TRBJ2-7; cdr3_aa: CASSLGLAVGYEQYF; cdr3_nt: TGTGCCAGCAGCTTAGGGCTAGCGGTGGGGTACGAGCAGTACTTC
clone_size: many; d_call: .; v_call: TRBV12-3/TRBV12-4; j_call: TRBJ1-1; cdr3_aa: CASSPGGNTEAFF; cdr3_nt: TGCGCCAGCTCTCCGGGGGGGAACACTGAAGCTTTCTTT
clone_size: once; d_call: .; v_call: TRBV2; j_call: TRBJ1-2; cdr3_aa: CASSVTTGDYGYTF; cdr3_nt: TGTGCCAGCAGTGTAACCACAGGTGACTATGGCTACACCTTC
clone_size: .; d_call: .; v_call: TRBV30; j_call: TRBJ1-4; cdr3_aa: CAWSVLEEKLFF; cdr3_nt: TGTGCCTGGAGTGTATTGGAGGAAAAACTGTTTTTT
clone_size: few; d_call: .; v_call: TRBV4-1; j_call: TRBJ2-4; cdr3_aa: CASSHVLAGFGDIQYF; cdr3_nt: TGCGCCAGCAGCCACGTCCTAGCAGGGTTTGGAGACATTCAGTACTTC
clone_size: .; d_call: .; v_call: TRBV21-1; j_call: TRBJ2-2; cdr3_aa: CASSITGATGELFF; cdr3_nt: TGTGCCAGCAGCATAACGGGGGCCACCGGGGAGCTGTTTTTT
clone_size: many; d_call: .; v_call: TRBV5-1; j_call: TRBJ2-3; cdr3_aa: CASSLGSPRDTQYF; cdr3_nt: TGCGCCAGCAGCTTGGGGTCGCCCCGGGATACGCAGTATTTT
clone_size: .; d_call: TRBD1; v_call: TRBV20-1; j_call: TRBJ2-7; cdr3_aa: CSARKQGADEQYF; cdr3_nt: TGCAGTGCTAGAAAACAGGGGGCGGACGAGCAGTACTTC
clone_size: few; d_call: TRBD2; v_call: TRBV6-2/TRBV6-3; j_call: TRBJ2-7; cdr3_aa: CASSLGLALYEQYF; cdr3_nt: TGTGCCAGCAGTTTGGGACTAGCCCTCTACGAGCAGTACTTC
clone_size: .; d_call: .; v_call: TRBV7-3; j_call: TRBJ2-1; cdr3_aa: CASSLTHAYNEQFF; cdr3_nt: TGTGCCAGCAGCTTGACCCATGCCTACAATGAGCAGTTCTTC
clone_size: few; d_call: .; v_call: TRBV5-1; j_call: TRBJ2-1; cdr3_aa: CASSLGGRGPYDNEQFF; cdr3_nt: TGCGCCAGCAGCTTAGGGGGGCGTGGGCCGTATGACAATGAGCAGTTCTTC
clone_size: .; d_call: TRBD2; v_call: TRBV28; j_call: TRBJ2-7; cdr3_aa: CASSFLVGGFALAGGKQYEQYF; cdr3_nt: TGTGCCAGCAGTTTTCTAGTCGGGGGCTTTGCTCTAGCGGGAGGGAAACAGTACGAGCAGTACTTC
clone_size: .; d_call: TRBD1; v_call: TRBV9; j_call: TRBJ2-1; cdr3_aa: CASSAVGEGQYNEQFF; cdr3_nt: TGTGCCAGCAGCGCCGTAGGTGAGGGACAGTACAATGAGCAGTTCTTC
clone_size: .; d_call: TRBD2; v_call: TRBV6-2/TRBV6-3; j_call: TRBJ2-1; cdr3_aa: CASSGGTSVLGEQFF; cdr3_nt: TGTGCCAGCAGTGGGGGGACTAGCGTTCTGGGGGAGCAGTTCTTC
clone_size: .; d_call: .; v_call: TRBV9; j_call: TRBJ2-2; cdr3_aa: CASSALGGTTAGELFF; cdr3_nt: TGTGCCAGCAGCGCCTTAGGGGGAACAACCGCCGGGGAGCTGTTTTTT
clone_size: .; d_call: .; v_call: TRBV28; j_call: TRBJ2-1; cdr3_aa: CASSLLAAGEQFF; cdr3_nt: TGTGCCAGCAGTTTATTGGCGGCGGGTGAGCAGTTCTTC
clone_size: .; d_call: .; v_call: TRBV4-3; j_call: TRBJ2-6; cdr3_aa: CASSQDQPGSSGANVLTF; cdr3_nt: TGCGCCAGCAGCCAAGATCAGCCAGGCTCCTCGGGGGCCAACGTCCTGACTTTC